This T cell receptor beta chain was captured by sequencing in a study of sequential checkpoint blockade in melanoma. Study as a whole: First-line arms were nivolumab then ipilimumab, or the reverse, randomized 1:1.

Germline V CDR1 and CDR2: SGHRS, YFSETQ. The CDR3 is 18 amino acids. V lost 0 bases to trimming and J lost 7 bases; unmatched junction nucleotides: 13. Clones were sequenced by immunoSEQ multiplex PCR, and TCRdb holds only the in-frame ones, with some missing. Of several thousand clones in the sample, under 60% were seen once. Treatment denoted: randomized to nivolumab then ipilimumab (arm A) or the reverse (arm B). This clonotype originated in a human donor with melanoma. The source was CD8+ T cells sorted from blood (inferred from file names), collected from a patient given nivolumab and ipilimumab in sequence. The chain couples TRBV5-1 to TRBJ2-4; the match to TRBD1 covers 10 bases. This CDR3 is CASSLERPGQGFGNIQYF. CDR3 DNA sequence: TGCGCCAGCAGCTTGGAACGGCCGGGACAGGGGTTTGGGAACATTCAGTACTTC.